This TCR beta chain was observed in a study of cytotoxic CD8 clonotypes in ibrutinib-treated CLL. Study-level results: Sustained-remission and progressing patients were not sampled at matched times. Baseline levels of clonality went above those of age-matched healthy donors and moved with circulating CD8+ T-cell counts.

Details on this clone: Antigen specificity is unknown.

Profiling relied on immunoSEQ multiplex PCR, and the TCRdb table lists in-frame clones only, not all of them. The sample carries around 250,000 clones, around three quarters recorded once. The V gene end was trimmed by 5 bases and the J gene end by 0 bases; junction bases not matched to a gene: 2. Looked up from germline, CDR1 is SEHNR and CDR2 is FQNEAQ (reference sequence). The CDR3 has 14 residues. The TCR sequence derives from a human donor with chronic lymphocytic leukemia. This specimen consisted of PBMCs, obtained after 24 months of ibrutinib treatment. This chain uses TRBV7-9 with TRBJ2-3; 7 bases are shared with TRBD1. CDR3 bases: TGTGCCAGCAGCCTGGGACAGAGCACAGATACGCAGTATTTT. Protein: CASSLGQSTDTQYF.